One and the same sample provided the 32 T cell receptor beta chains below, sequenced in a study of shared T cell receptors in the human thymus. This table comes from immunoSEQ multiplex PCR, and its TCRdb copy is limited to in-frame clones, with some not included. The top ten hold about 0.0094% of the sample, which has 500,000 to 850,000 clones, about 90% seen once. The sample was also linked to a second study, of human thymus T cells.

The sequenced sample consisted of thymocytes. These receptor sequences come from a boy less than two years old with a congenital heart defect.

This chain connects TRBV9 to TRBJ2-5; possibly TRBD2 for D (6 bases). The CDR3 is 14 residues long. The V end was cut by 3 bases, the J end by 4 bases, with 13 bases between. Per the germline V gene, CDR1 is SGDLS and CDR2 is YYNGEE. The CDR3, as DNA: TGTGCCAGCAGCGACATACCGGAGGGAGAGACCCAGTACTTC. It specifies CASSDIPEGETQYF.

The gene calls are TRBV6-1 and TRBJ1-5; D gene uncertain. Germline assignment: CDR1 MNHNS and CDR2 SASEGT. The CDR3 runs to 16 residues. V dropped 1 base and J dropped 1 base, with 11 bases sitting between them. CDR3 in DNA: TGTGCCAGCAGTGAAGTAGTGGGCATCAGCAATCAGCCCCAGCATTTT. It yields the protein CASSEVVGISNQPQHF.

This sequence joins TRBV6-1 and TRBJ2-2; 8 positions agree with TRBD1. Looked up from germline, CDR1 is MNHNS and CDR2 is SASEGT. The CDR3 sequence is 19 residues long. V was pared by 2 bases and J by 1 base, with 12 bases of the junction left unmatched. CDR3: CASSEIAGTGQENTGELFF. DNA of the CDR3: TGTGCCAGCAGTGAAATTGCGGGCACGGGACAGGAGAACACCGGGGAGCTGTTTTTT.

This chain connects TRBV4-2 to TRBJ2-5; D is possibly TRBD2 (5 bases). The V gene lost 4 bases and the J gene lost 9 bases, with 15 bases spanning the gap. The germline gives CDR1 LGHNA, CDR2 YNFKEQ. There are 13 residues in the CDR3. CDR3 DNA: TGTGCCAGCAGCCTCAAGGGAACGGAGGCCCAGTACTTC. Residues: CASSLKGTEAQYF.

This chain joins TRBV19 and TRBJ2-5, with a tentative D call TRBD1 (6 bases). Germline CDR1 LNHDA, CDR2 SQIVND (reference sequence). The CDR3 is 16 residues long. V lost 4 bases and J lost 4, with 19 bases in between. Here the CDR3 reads CASSRGLSFRGETQYF. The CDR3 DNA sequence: TGTGCCAGTAGTAGGGGCCTGAGCTTCAGGGGAGAGACCCAGTACTTC.

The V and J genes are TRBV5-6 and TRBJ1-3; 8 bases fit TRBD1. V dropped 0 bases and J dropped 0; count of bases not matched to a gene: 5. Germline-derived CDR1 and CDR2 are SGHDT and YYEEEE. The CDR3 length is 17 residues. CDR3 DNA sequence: TGTGCCAGCAGCTTGGACACAGGGGGTAACTCTGGAAACACCATATATTTT. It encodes CASSLDTGGNSGNTIYF.

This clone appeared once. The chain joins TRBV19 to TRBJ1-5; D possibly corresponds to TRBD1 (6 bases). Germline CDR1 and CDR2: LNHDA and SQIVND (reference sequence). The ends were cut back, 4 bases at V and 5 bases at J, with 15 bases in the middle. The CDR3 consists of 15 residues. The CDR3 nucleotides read TGTGCCAGTAGTAAACGGCGGGGGGCGGATCAGCCCCAGCATTTT. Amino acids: CASSKRRGADQPQHF.

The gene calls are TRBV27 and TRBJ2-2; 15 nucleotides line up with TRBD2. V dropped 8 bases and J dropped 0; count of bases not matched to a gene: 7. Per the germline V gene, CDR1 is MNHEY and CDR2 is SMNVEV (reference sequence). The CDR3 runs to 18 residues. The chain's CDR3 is CASRRTSGRAPNTGELFF. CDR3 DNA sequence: TGTGCCAGCCGCCGGACTAGCGGGAGGGCCCCGAACACCGGGGAGCTGTTTTTT.

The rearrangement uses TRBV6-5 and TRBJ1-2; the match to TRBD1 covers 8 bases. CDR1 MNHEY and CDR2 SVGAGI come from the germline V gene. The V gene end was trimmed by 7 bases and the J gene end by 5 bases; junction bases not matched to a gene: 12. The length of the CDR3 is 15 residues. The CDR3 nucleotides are TGTGCCAGCACCCCCTTTGGACAGGGACCTTATGGCTACACCTTC. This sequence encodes CASTPFGQGPYGYTF.

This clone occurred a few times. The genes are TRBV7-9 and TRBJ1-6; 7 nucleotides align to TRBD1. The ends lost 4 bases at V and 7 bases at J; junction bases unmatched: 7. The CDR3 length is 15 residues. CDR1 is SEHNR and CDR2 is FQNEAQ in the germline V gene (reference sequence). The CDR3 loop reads CASSYPDRANSPLHF. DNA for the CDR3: TGTGCCAGCAGCTACCCTGACAGGGCGAATTCACCCCTCCACTTT.

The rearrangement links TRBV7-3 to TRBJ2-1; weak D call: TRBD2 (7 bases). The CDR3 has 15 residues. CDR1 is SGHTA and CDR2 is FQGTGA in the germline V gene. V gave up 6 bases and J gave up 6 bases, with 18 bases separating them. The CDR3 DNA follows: TGTGCCAGCAGTCTTCAAGGGGGGGCCCTCAATGAGCAGTTCTTC. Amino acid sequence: CASSLQGGALNEQFF.

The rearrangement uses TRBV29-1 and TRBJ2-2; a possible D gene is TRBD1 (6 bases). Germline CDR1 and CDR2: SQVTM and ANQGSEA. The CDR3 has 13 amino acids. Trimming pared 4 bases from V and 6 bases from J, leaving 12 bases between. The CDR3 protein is CSVVTGRAGELFF. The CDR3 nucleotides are TGCAGCGTTGTTACAGGGAGAGCCGGGGAGCTGTTTTTT.

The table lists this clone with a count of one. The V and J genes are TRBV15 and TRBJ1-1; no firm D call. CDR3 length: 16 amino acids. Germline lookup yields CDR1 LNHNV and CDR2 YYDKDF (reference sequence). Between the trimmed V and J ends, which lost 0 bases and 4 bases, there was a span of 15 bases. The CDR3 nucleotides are TGTGCCACCAGCAGAGATAGTAGACCGCCGGGCACTGAAGCTTTCTTT. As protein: CATSRDSRPPGTEAFF.

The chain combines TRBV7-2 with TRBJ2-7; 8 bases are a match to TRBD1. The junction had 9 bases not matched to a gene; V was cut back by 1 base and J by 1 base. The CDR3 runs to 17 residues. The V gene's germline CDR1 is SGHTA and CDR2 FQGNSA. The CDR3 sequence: CASSLEVGQGLSYEQYF. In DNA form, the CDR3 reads TGTGCCAGCAGCTTAGAAGTTGGACAGGGCCTTTCCTACGAGCAGTACTTC. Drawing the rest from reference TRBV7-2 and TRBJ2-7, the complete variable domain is GAGVSQSPSNKVTEKGKDVELRCDPISGHTALYWYRQSLGQGLEFLIYFQGNSAPDKSGLPSDRFSAERTGGSVSTLTIQRTQQEDSAVYLCASSLEVGQGLSYEQYFGPGTRLTVT.

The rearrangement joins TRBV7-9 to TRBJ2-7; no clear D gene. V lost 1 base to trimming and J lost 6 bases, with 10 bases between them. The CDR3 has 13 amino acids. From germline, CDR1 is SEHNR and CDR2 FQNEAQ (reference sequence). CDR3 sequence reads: CASSLGTMGEQYF. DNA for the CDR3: TGTGCCAGCAGCTTAGGAACTATGGGCGAGCAGTACTTC.

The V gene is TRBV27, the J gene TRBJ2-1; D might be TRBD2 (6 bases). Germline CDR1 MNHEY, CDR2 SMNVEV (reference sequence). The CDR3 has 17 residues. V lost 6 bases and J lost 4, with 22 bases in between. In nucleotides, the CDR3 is TGTGCCAGCAGCCCGCGTCGTCTCCCGGGGGAGTACAATGAGCAGTTCTTC. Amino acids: CASSPRRLPGEYNEQFF.

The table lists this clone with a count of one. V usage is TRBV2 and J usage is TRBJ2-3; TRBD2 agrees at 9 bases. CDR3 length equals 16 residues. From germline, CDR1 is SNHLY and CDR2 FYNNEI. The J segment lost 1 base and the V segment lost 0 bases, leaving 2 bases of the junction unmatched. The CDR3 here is CASSEALAGGTDTQYF. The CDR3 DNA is TGTGCCAGCAGTGAAGCGTTAGCGGGGGGCACAGATACGCAGTATTTT.

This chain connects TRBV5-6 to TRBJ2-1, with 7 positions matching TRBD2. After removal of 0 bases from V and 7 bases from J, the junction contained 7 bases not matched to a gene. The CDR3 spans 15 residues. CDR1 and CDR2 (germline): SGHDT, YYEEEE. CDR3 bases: TGTGCCAGCAGCTTGGTGGGAGGGCCGGGTAATGAGCAGTTCTTC. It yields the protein CASSLVGGPGNEQFF.

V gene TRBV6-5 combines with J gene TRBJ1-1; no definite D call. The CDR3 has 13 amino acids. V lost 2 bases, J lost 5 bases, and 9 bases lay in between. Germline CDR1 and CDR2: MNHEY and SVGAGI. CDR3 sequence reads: CASSYPWPTEAFF. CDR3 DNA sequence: TGTGCCAGCAGTTACCCCTGGCCAACTGAAGCTTTCTTT.

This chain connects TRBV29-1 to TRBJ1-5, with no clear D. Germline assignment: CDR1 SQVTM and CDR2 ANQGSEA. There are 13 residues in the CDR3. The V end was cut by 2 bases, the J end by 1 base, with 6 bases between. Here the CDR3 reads CSVENRSNQPQHF. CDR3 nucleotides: TGCAGCGTTGAAAACAGAAGCAATCAGCCCCAGCATTTT.

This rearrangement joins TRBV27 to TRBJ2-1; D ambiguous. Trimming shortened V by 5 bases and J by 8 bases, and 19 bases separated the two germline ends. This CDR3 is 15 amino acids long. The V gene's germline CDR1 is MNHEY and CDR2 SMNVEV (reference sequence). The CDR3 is CASSPDNRPIHEQFF. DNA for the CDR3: TGTGCCAGCAGTCCAGACAATAGACCGATCCATGAGCAGTTCTTC.

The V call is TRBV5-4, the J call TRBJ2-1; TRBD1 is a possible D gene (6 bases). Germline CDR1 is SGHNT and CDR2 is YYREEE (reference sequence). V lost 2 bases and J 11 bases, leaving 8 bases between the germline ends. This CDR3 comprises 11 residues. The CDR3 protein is CASSLQGKQFF. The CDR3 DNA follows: TGTGCCAGCAGCTTACAGGGTAAGCAGTTCTTC.

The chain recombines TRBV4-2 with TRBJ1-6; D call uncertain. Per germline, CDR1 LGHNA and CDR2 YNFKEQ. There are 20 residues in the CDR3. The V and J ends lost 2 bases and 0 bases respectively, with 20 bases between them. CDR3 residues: CASSQLGPPGPSSYNSPLHF. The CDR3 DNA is TGTGCCAGCAGCCAACTTGGTCCCCCAGGTCCGAGCTCCTATAATTCACCCCTCCACTTT.

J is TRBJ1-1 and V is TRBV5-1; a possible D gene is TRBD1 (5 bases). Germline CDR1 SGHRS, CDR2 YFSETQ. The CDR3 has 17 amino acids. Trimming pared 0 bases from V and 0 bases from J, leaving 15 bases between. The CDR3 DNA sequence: TGCGCCAGCAGCTTGGCGGGGGGTTTCCCCATGAACACTGAAGCTTTCTTT. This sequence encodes CASSLAGGFPMNTEAFF. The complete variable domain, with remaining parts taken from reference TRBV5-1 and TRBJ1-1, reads KAGVTQTPRYLIKTRGQQVTLSCSPISGHRSVSWYQQTPGQGLQFLFEYFSETQRNKGNFPGRFSGRQFSNSRSEMNVSTLELGDSALYLCASSLAGGFPMNTEAFFGQGTRLTVV.

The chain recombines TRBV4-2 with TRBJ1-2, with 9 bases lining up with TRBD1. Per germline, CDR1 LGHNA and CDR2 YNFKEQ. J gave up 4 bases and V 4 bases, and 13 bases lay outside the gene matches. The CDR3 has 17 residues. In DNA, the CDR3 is TGTGCCAGCAGCCTTCCCCCCCGGGACAGGGTACCCTATGGCTACACCTTC. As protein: CASSLPPRDRVPYGYTF.

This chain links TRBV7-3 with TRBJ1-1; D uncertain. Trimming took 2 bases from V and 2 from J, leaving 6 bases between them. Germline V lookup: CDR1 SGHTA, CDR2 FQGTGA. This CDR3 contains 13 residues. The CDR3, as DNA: TGTGCCAGCAGCTTATTCCCTAACACTGAAGCTTTCTTT. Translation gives CASSLFPNTEAFF. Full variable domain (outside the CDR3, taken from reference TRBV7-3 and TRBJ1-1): GAGVSQTPSNKVTEKGKYVELRCDPISGHTALYWYRQSLGQGPEFLIYFQGTGAADDSGLPNDRFFAVRPEGSVSTLKIQRTERGDSAVYLCASSLFPNTEAFFGQGTRLTVV.

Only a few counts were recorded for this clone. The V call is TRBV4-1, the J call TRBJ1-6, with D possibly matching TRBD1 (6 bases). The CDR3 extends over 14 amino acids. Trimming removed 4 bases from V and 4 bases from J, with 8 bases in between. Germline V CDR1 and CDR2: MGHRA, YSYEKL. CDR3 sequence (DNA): TGCGCCAGCAGCCCAGGACAGTATAATTCACCCCTCCACTTT. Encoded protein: CASSPGQYNSPLHF.

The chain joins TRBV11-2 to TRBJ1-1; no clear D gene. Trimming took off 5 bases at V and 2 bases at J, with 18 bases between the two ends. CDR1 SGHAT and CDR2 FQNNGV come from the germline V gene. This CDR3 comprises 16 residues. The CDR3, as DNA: TGTGCCAGCAGCCCATACCGGACGGGAGAAAACACTGAAGCTTTCTTT. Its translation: CASSPYRTGENTEAFF.

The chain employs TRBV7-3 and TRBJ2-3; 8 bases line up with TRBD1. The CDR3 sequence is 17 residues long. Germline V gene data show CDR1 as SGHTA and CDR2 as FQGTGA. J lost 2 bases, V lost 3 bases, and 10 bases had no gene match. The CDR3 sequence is CASSLGVRTGSTDTQYF. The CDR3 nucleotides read TGTGCCAGCAGCTTGGGCGTTCGGACAGGGTCCACAGATACGCAGTATTTT.

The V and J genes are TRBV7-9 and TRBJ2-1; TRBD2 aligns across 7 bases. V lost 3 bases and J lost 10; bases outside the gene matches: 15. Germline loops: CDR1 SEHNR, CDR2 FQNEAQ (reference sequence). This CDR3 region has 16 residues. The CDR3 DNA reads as TGTGCCAGCAGCTTGGTCAGGGCACCCTGCGGGAGCGAGCAGTTCTTC. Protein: CASSLVRAPCGSEQFF. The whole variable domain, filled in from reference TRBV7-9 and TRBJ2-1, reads DTGVSQNPRHKITKRGQNVTFRCDPISEHNRLYWYRQTLGQGPEFLTYFQNEAQLEKSRLLSDRFSAERPKGSFSTLEIQRTEQGDSAMYLCASSLVRAPCGSEQFFGPGTRLTVL.

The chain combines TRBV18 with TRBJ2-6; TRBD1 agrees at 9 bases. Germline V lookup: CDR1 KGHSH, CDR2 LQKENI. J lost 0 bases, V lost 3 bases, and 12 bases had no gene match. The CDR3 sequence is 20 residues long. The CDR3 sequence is CASSPTGGAEPSSGANVLTF. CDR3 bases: TGTGCCAGCTCACCCACAGGGGGCGCCGAGCCTTCCTCTGGGGCCAACGTCCTGACTTTC. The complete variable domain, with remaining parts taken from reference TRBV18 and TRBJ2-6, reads NAGVMQNPRHLVRRRGQEARLRCSPMKGHSHVYWYRQLPEEGLKFMVYLQKENIIDESGMPKERFSAEFPKEGPSILRIQQVVRGDSAAYFCASSPTGGAEPSSGANVLTFGAGSRLTVL.

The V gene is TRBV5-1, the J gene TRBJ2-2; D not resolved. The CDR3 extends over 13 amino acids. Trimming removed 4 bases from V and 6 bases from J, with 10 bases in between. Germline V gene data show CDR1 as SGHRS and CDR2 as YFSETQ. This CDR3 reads CASSVHEPGELFF. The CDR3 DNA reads TGCGCCAGCAGCGTACACGAACCCGGGGAGCTGTTTTTT. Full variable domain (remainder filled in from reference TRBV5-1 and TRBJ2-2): KAGVTQTPRYLIKTRGQQVTLSCSPISGHRSVSWYQQTPGQGLQFLFEYFSETQRNKGNFPGRFSGRQFSNSRSEMNVSTLELGDSALYLCASSVHEPGELFFGEGSRLTVL.